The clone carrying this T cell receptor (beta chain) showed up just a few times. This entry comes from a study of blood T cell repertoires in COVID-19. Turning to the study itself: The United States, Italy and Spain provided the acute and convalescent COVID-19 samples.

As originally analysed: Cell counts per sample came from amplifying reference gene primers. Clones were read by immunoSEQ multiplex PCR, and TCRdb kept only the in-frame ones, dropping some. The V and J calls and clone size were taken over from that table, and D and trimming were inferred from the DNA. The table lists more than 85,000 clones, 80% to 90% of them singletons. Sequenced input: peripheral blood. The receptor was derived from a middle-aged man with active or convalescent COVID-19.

CDR3 in DNA: TGTGCCAGCAGCTTAGTGGACAGGGGGATCAGCGAGCAGTACTTC. It codes for CASSLVDRGISEQYF. This sequence joins TRBV7-6 and TRBJ2-7; 10 bases are shared with TRBD1. There are 15 residues in the CDR3. Trimming removed 1 base from V and 6 bases from J; junction bases left unmatched: 6. Per germline, CDR1 SGHVS and CDR2 FNYEAQ.